The source of this T cell receptor (beta chain) is a study of OX40 agonist ivuxolimab in advanced cancers. With regard to the full study: Ivuxolimab was an agonistic, fully human IgG2 monoclonal antibody directed against OX40 (CD134), a costimulatory receptor. Intravenous ivuxolimab was administered to patients every 2 weeks at six dose levels: 0.01, 0.1, 0.3, 1.5, 3 and 10 mg/kg. Of the 50 to 55 dose-escalation patients, hepatocellular carcinoma was present in roughly 19, melanoma in around 15, renal cell carcinoma in 9 and head and neck cancer in 9. In the dose-escalation cohort, 82.7% of patients were male, and the mean age was roughly 56 years with a range of roughly 20 to 79. Patients were allowed to have had prior anti-PD-1, anti-PD-L1 or anti-CTLA-4 therapy, and approximately 43% of the dose-escalation patients had previously received checkpoint inhibitors. Three dose-escalation patients achieved partial responses, one with hepatocellular carcinoma and two with cutaneous melanoma. The purpose of peripheral TCRbeta sequencing was to test whether ivuxolimab changed TCR sequence diversity and led to clonal T-cell expansion. The paper covers the monotherapy dose-escalation part of the phase I ivuxolimab trial, which included N = 52 patients. Broader findings and caveats from the paper: After ivuxolimab, CD8+ T cells had more expanded clones than CD4+ T cells on average. Partial responders in the 0.1-3.0 mg/kg groups had among the lowest normalized peripheral clonal expansion, especially among CD8+ T cells. At doses of 0.1 to 3.0 mg/kg, clonal expansion of both CD4+ and CD8+ T cells in blood was seen between baseline and week 6. Low levels of normalized T-cell clonal expansion were also seen in some patients who did not respond. The antigen specificity of the peripheral T cells that underwent clonal expansion was not determined.

For sequencing of the TCRbeta CDR3 region, genomic DNA was extracted from the sorted cells. The immunoSEQ Assay was used to sequence the TCRbeta CDR3 regions. Here the immuneACCESS table is served through TCRdb, limited to in-frame sequences with V and J called. Missing clones are a known gap in these copies; in checked studies unresolved V genes cover under half, and the rest lacks a known reason. Here the sample has fewer than 70,000 clones; around 90% occur a single time. The biggest ten clones account for 16% of the sample. Trimming takes 4 bases from V and 9 bases from J, and the germline ends sit 10 bases apart. From the cysteine up to the phenylalanine, the CDR3 has a length of 12 residues. CDR3 DNA is the only sequence kept; it has 36 bases, read in frame from the first base. The germline V gene yields MDHEN for CDR1 and SYDVKM for CDR2. The trial excluded patients who had a history of autoimmune disease or were on systemic immunosuppression. In every dose cohort, peripheral blood was drawn for TCR sequencing at baseline, cycle 4 day 1, and cycle 7 day 1. The samples were taken from a phase I, first-in-human, multicenter, open-label dose-escalation trial of ivuxolimab. Adults with locally advanced or metastatic head and neck squamous cell, hepatocellular, melanoma or renal cell carcinoma were enrolled in the trial. Before TCR sequencing, CD4+ T cells and CD8+ T cells were sorted from peripheral blood as separate populations.

Comment on this clone: What antigen it recognizes has not been identified. Per-base qualities were not stored, and no clone one base away is much larger.

The sequence links TRBV28 to TRBJ2-1; no D gene call is confident. This TCR came from an adult with an advanced solid tumor such as melanoma, head and neck, liver or kidney cancer. The sample here was CD4+ or CD8+ T cells sorted from blood, taken in a trial of the OX40 agonist ivuxolimab. The nucleotides read TGTGCCAGCAGTTGGGCGTTGCGTGAGCAGTTCTTC. Protein translation: CASSWALREQFF.